This T cell receptor (beta chain) was recorded in a study of identifying expanded T cells in peripheral blood. Study-wide results and caveats: Over around two and four weeks, about 15 and 18 clones changed, versus around 1.3 between replicates.

With respect to this clone: Its antigen is not known.

The repertoire was sequenced with immunoSEQ multiplex PCR; TCRdb's copy has only in-frame clones and lacks some. Among more than 95,000 clones listed, over 65% were seen once. This sequence was found in a person aged 18 to 70 in good health. The sample taken for sequencing was blood.

The CDR3 DNA sequence: TGTGCCAGCAGCCCCGGGGCAGGTAGAAATAAAAACATTCAGTACTTC. Encoded protein: CASSPGAGRNKNIQYF. The V gene is TRBV14, the J gene TRBJ2-4; possibly TRBD1 or TRBD2 for D (5 bases each). V gave up 4 bases and J gave up 4 bases, with 17 bases separating them. The CDR3 extends over 16 amino acids. The germline CDR1 and CDR2 sequences are SGHDN and FVKESK.